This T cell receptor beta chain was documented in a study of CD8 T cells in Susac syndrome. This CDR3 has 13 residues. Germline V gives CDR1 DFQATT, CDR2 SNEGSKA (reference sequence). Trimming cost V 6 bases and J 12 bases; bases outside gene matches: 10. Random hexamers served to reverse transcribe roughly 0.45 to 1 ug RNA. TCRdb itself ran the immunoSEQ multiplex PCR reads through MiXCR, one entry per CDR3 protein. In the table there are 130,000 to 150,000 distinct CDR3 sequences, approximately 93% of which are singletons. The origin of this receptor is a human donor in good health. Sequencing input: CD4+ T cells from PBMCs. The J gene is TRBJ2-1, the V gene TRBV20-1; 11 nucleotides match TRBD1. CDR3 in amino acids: CSAGTGGYGVQFF. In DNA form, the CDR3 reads TGCAGTGCCGGGACAGGGGGGTATGGCGTGCAGTTCTTC.